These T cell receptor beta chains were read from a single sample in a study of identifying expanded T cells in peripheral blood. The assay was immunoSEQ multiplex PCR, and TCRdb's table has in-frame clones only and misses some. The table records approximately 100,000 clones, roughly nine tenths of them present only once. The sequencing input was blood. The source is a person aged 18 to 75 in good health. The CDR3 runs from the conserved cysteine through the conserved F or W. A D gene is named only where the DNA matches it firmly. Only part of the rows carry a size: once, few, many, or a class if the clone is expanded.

cdr3_aa: CASSFDGLGGYTF
cdr3_nt: TGTGCCAGCAGCTTTGACGGCTTAGGTGGCTACACCTTC
clone_size: .
j_call: TRBJ1-2
v_call: TRBV7-9
d_call: .

cdr3_aa: CASSLPGHPYEQYF
cdr3_nt: TGCGCCAGCAGCCTTCCGGGACACCCATACGAGCAGTACTTC
clone_size: .
j_call: TRBJ2-7
v_call: TRBV4-1
d_call: .

cdr3_aa: CASGGRDEQYF
cdr3_nt: TGTGCCAGCGGCGGGCGGGACGAGCAGTACTTC
clone_size: few
j_call: TRBJ2-7
v_call: TRBV2
d_call: .

cdr3_aa: CAWSVRWGETQYF
cdr3_nt: TGTGCCTGGAGTGTGAGGTGGGGGGAGACCCAGTACTTC
clone_size: .
j_call: TRBJ2-5
v_call: TRBV30
d_call: .

cdr3_aa: CASSLTDISGEQYF
cdr3_nt: TGTGCCAGCAGTCTTACCGACATTAGTGGCGAGCAGTACTTC
clone_size: .
j_call: TRBJ2-7
v_call: TRBV6-6
d_call: .

cdr3_aa: CASRHGPNYGYTF
cdr3_nt: TGTGCCAGCAGACACGGGCCTAACTATGGCTACACCTTC
clone_size: .
j_call: TRBJ1-2
v_call: TRBV6-5
d_call: .

cdr3_aa: CSVPGVGAETQYF
cdr3_nt: TGCAGCGTTCCGGGGGTCGGGGCTGAGACCCAGTACTTC
clone_size: .
j_call: TRBJ2-5
v_call: TRBV29-1
d_call: .

cdr3_aa: CASSLDVSGEQYF
cdr3_nt: TGTGCCAGCAGCTTAGATGTCTCGGGGGAGCAGTACTTC
clone_size: .
j_call: TRBJ2-7
v_call: TRBV11-3
d_call: .

cdr3_aa: CASSPEWNYEQYF
cdr3_nt: TGTGCCAGCAGCCCCGAATGGAACTACGAGCAGTACTTC
clone_size: .
j_call: TRBJ2-7
v_call: TRBV5-4
d_call: .

cdr3_aa: CASSQDRRGYHEQYF
cdr3_nt: TGCGCCAGCAGCCAAGATCGGAGGGGTTACCACGAGCAGTACTTC
clone_size: .
j_call: TRBJ2-7
v_call: TRBV4-3
d_call: .

cdr3_aa: CASSRAGGQPQHF
cdr3_nt: TGTGCCAGTAGTAGGGCAGGCGGGCAGCCCCAGCATTTT
clone_size: few
j_call: TRBJ1-5
v_call: TRBV2
d_call: .

cdr3_aa: CASSLELYTQYF
cdr3_nt: TGTGCCAGCAGCTTAGAACTATATACGCAGTATTTT
clone_size: once
j_call: TRBJ2-3
v_call: TRBV7-2
d_call: .

cdr3_aa: CASSPQGAVGELFF
cdr3_nt: TGTGCCAGCAGCCCCCAGGGGGCCGTCGGGGAGCTGTTTTTT
clone_size: .
j_call: TRBJ2-2
v_call: TRBV14
d_call: TRBD1

cdr3_aa: CAGRDRGMAEQFF
cdr3_nt: TGTGCCGGCAGGGACAGGGGGATGGCTGAGCAGTTCTTC
clone_size: .
j_call: TRBJ2-1
v_call: TRBV30
d_call: TRBD1

cdr3_aa: CASSLEPPGPRTQYF
cdr3_nt: TGCGCCAGCAGCTTGGAACCCCCGGGCCCCCGTACGCAGTATTTT
clone_size: .
j_call: TRBJ2-3
v_call: TRBV5-1
d_call: .

cdr3_aa: CASSSAPSIGLAGGQETQYF
cdr3_nt: TGTGCCAGCAGCTCAGCTCCAAGTATCGGACTAGCGGGGGGCCAAGAGACCCAGTACTTC
clone_size: .
j_call: TRBJ2-5
v_call: TRBV7-6
d_call: TRBD2

cdr3_aa: CASSGSGNYNEQFF
cdr3_nt: TGTGCCAGCAGCGGAAGCGGGAACTACAATGAGCAGTTCTTC
clone_size: .
j_call: TRBJ2-1
v_call: TRBV9
d_call: TRBD2

cdr3_aa: CASSLLGGTTNEKLFF
cdr3_nt: TGTGCCAGCAGTTTATTGGGGGGTACAACTAATGAAAAACTGTTTTTT
clone_size: .
j_call: TRBJ1-4
v_call: TRBV27
d_call: .

cdr3_aa: CASSDRVRGDQPQHF
cdr3_nt: TGTGCCAGCAGTGACCGAGTAAGGGGAGATCAGCCCCAGCATTTT
clone_size: once
j_call: TRBJ1-5
v_call: TRBV6-1
d_call: .

cdr3_aa: CASSPQDRSGETQYF
cdr3_nt: TGTGCCAGCTCACCACAGGACAGGTCCGGGGAGACCCAGTACTTC
clone_size: .
j_call: TRBJ2-5
v_call: TRBV18
d_call: TRBD1

cdr3_aa: CASREPGGYGYTF
cdr3_nt: TGCGCCAGTCGGGAGCCTGGGGGCTATGGCTACACCTTC
clone_size: .
j_call: TRBJ1-2
v_call: TRBV5-1
d_call: .

cdr3_aa: CASSIGVRAPNYGYTF
cdr3_nt: TGTGCCAGTAGTATAGGCGTGCGGGCGCCTAACTATGGCTACACCTTC
clone_size: .
j_call: TRBJ1-2
v_call: TRBV19
d_call: .

cdr3_aa: CASSPLLGAGGKFF
cdr3_nt: TGTGCCAGCAGCCCCCTCTTGGGAGCGGGGGGTAAGTTCTTC
clone_size: .
j_call: TRBJ2-1
v_call: TRBV9
d_call: TRBD2

cdr3_aa: CASSGGQAPDLTF
cdr3_nt: TGTGCCAGCAGTGGGGGACAGGCACCAGATCTCACCTTC
clone_size: .
j_call: TRBJ1-2
v_call: TRBV6-1
d_call: TRBD1

cdr3_aa: CATSTGGNYGYTF
cdr3_nt: TGTGCCACCAGCACCGGGGGGAACTATGGCTACACCTTC
clone_size: .
j_call: TRBJ1-2
v_call: TRBV15
d_call: .

cdr3_aa: CASRLGTGGGGELFF
cdr3_nt: TGTGCCAGCAGGTTGGGGACAGGGGGCGGCGGGGAGCTGTTTTTT
clone_size: few
j_call: TRBJ2-2
v_call: TRBV7-2
d_call: TRBD1

cdr3_aa: CASSFVADTYNEQFF
cdr3_nt: TGTGCCAGCAGCTTTGTGGCAGATACATACAATGAGCAGTTCTTC
clone_size: .
j_call: TRBJ2-1
v_call: TRBV5-4
d_call: .

cdr3_aa: CASSHLLGGTEAFF
cdr3_nt: TGTGCCAGCAGCCACCTTCTGGGGGGCACTGAAGCTTTCTTT
clone_size: .
j_call: TRBJ1-1
v_call: TRBV4-2
d_call: .

cdr3_aa: CASRPGQIYEQYF
cdr3_nt: TGTGCCAGCAGACCCGGACAGATCTACGAGCAGTACTTC
clone_size: .
j_call: TRBJ2-7
v_call: TRBV6-5
d_call: .

cdr3_aa: CASSEQWGEQFF
cdr3_nt: TGTGCCAGCAGTGAACAGTGGGGTGAGCAGTTCTTC
clone_size: .
j_call: TRBJ2-1
v_call: TRBV6-1
d_call: .

cdr3_aa: CASRIHGQGNTEAFF
cdr3_nt: TGTGCCAGCAGGATACACGGACAGGGGAACACTGAAGCTTTCTTT
clone_size: .
j_call: TRBJ1-1
v_call: TRBV6-1
d_call: TRBD1

cdr3_aa: CASKLTPAGGGSPLHF
cdr3_nt: TGTGCCAGCAAGCTCACCCCGGCAGGGGGTGGTTCACCCCTCCACTTT
clone_size: few
j_call: TRBJ1-6
v_call: TRBV27
d_call: TRBD1

cdr3_aa: CASSQDRWQTNEKLFF
cdr3_nt: TGCGCCAGCAGCCAAGATCGCTGGCAGACTAATGAAAAACTGTTTTTT
clone_size: .
j_call: TRBJ1-4
v_call: TRBV4-3
d_call: .

cdr3_aa: CASSASQSSYTF
cdr3_nt: TGCGCCAGCAGCGCGTCACAAAGTAGCTACACCTTC
clone_size: .
j_call: TRBJ1-2
v_call: TRBV5-1
d_call: .

cdr3_aa: CASRTITDTQYF
cdr3_nt: TGTGCCAGCAGAACAATCACAGATACGCAGTATTTT
clone_size: .
j_call: TRBJ2-3
v_call: TRBV27
d_call: .

cdr3_aa: CASSLDGGLYNEQFF
cdr3_nt: TGTGCCAGCAGCTTAGACGGCGGGTTATACAATGAGCAGTTCTTC
clone_size: .
j_call: TRBJ2-1
v_call: TRBV7-9
d_call: .

cdr3_aa: CASSLWSGTYGYTF
cdr3_nt: TGTGCCAGCAGCTTATGGTCAGGGACCTATGGCTACACCTTC
clone_size: .
j_call: TRBJ1-2
v_call: TRBV11-2
d_call: .

cdr3_aa: CASSPSDGEAFF
cdr3_nt: TGTGCCAGCTCACCTTCGGACGGTGAAGCTTTCTTT
clone_size: few
j_call: TRBJ1-1
v_call: TRBV18
d_call: .

cdr3_aa: CASSLGNTIYF
cdr3_nt: TGTGCCAGCAGCCTTGGAAACACCATATATTTT
clone_size: .
j_call: TRBJ1-3
v_call: TRBV28
d_call: .

cdr3_aa: CASSLGAGSETQYF
cdr3_nt: TGTGCCAGCAGTTTAGGGGCAGGGTCAGAGACCCAGTACTTC
clone_size: .
j_call: TRBJ2-5
v_call: TRBV28
d_call: .

cdr3_aa: CASSEGGTEAFF
cdr3_nt: TGTGCCAGCAGTGAGGGGGGCACTGAAGCTTTCTTT
clone_size: .
j_call: TRBJ1-1
v_call: TRBV7-2
d_call: .

cdr3_aa: CASSLEGGVGNTEAFF
cdr3_nt: TGTGCCAGCAGCTTAGAAGGGGGAGTAGGAAACACTGAAGCTTTCTTT
clone_size: .
j_call: TRBJ1-1
v_call: TRBV11-1
d_call: .

cdr3_aa: CASSFTGLNNQPQHF
cdr3_nt: TGTGCCAGCAGCTTTACAGGGTTGAACAATCAGCCCCAGCATTTT
clone_size: once
j_call: TRBJ1-5
v_call: TRBV7-2
d_call: .

cdr3_aa: CASSLNGDRGEQYF
cdr3_nt: TGTGCCAGCAGCTTAAATGGGGACAGGGGCGAGCAGTACTTC
clone_size: .
j_call: TRBJ2-7
v_call: TRBV11-3
d_call: TRBD1

cdr3_aa: CASSLAPSAGKETQYF
cdr3_nt: TGTGCCAGCAGCTTAGCGCCGTCAGCGGGGAAAGAGACCCAGTACTTC
clone_size: once
j_call: TRBJ2-5
v_call: TRBV7-2
d_call: TRBD2

cdr3_aa: CTSSLAQAGNEQFF
cdr3_nt: TGTACCAGCAGCTTAGCCCAGGCAGGGAATGAGCAGTTCTTC
clone_size: once
j_call: TRBJ2-1
v_call: TRBV7-2
d_call: .

cdr3_aa: CASSPGQGAQPQHF
cdr3_nt: TGTGCCAGCAGTCCTGGACAGGGAGCCCAGCCCCAGCATTTT
clone_size: .
j_call: TRBJ1-5
v_call: TRBV28
d_call: TRBD1

cdr3_aa: CASSLWPTEAFF
cdr3_nt: TGTGCCAGCAGTCTTTGGCCCACTGAAGCTTTCTTT
clone_size: .
j_call: TRBJ1-1
v_call: TRBV28
d_call: .

cdr3_aa: CASSYSAQLYGYTF
cdr3_nt: TGTGCCAGCAGTTACTCGGCACAGTTATATGGCTACACCTTC
clone_size: .
j_call: TRBJ1-2
v_call: TRBV6-5
d_call: .

cdr3_aa: CASSFRDRSYNEQFF
cdr3_nt: TGTGCCAGCAGCTTCCGGGACAGGAGCTACAATGAGCAGTTCTTC
clone_size: once
j_call: TRBJ2-1
v_call: TRBV5-6
d_call: TRBD1

cdr3_aa: CASSLEAQPEQFF
cdr3_nt: TGCGCCAGCAGCTTGGAAGCTCAACCCGAGCAGTTCTTC
clone_size: .
j_call: TRBJ2-1
v_call: TRBV5-1
d_call: .

cdr3_aa: CASSLGRRAAANVLTF
cdr3_nt: TGTGCCAGCAGCCTGGGGCGTAGAGCCGCGGCCAACGTCCTGACTTTC
clone_size: .
j_call: TRBJ2-6
v_call: TRBV28
d_call: .

cdr3_aa: CATSSRTGYISEQFF
cdr3_nt: TGTGCCACCAGCAGTAGGACAGGGTACATTTCAGAGCAGTTCTTC
clone_size: .
j_call: TRBJ2-1
v_call: TRBV15
d_call: TRBD1

cdr3_aa: CASGQVFEQYF
cdr3_nt: TGTGCCAGCGGTCAGGTGTTCGAGCAGTACTTC
clone_size: .
j_call: TRBJ2-7
v_call: TRBV2
d_call: .